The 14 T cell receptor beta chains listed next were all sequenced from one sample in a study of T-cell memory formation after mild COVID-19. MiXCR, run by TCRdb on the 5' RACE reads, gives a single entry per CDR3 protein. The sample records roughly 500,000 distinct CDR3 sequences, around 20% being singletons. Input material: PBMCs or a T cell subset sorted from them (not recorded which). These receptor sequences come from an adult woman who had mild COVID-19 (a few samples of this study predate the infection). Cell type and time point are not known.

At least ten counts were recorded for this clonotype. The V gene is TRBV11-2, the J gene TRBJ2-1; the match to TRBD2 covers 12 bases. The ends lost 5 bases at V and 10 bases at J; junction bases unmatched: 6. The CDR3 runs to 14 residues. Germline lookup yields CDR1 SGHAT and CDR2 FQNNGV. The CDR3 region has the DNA TGTGCCAGCAGCCCCCTACTAGCGGGAGGAGAGCAGTTCTTC. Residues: CASSPLLAGGEQFF.

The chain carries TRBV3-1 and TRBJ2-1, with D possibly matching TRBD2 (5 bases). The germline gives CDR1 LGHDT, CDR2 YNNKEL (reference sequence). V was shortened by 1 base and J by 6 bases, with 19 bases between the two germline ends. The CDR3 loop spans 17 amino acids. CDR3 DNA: TGTGCCAGCAGCCAAGCGGGCGCCGGGGATCGGGGCAATGAGCAGTTCTTC. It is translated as CASSQAGAGDRGNEQFF.

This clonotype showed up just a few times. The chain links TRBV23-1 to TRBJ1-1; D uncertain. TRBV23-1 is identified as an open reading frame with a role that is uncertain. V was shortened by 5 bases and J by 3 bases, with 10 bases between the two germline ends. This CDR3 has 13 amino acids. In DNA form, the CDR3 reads TGCGCCAGCAGTTCAGCCCGAGACACTGAAGCTTTCTTT. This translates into CASSSARDTEAFF.

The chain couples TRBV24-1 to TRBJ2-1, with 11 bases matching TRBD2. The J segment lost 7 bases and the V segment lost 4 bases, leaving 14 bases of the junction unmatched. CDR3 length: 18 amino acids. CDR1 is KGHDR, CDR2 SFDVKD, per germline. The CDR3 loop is CATSDRLQTSGKVNEQFF. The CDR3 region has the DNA TGTGCCACCAGTGACCGACTCCAGACTAGCGGGAAGGTGAATGAGCAGTTCTTC.

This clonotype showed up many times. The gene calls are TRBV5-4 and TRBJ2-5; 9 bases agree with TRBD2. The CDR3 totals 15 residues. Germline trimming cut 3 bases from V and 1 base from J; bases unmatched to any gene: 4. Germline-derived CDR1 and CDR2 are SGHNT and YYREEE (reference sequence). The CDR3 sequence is CASSSAGGLQETQYF. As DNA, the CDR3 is TGTGCCAGCAGCTCAGCGGGGGGACTCCAAGAGACCCAGTACTTC.

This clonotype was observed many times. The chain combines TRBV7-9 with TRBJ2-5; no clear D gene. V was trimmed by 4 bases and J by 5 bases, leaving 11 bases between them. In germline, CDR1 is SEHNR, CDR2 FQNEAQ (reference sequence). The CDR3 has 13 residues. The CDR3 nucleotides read TGTGCCAGCAGCTCGCGGTCTTTTGAGACCCAGTACTTC. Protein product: CASSSRSFETQYF.

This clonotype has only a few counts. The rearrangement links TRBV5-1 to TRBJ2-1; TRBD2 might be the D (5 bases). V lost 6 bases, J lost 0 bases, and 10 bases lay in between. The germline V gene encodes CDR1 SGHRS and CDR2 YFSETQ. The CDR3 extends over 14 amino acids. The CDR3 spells CASTGRFSYNEQFF. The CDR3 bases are TGCGCCAGCACGGGAAGATTCTCCTACAATGAGCAGTTCTTC.

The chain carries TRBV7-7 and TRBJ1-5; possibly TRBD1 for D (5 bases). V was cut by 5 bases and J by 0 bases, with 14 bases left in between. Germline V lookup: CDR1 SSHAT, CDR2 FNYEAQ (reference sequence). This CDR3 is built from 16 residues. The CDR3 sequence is CASSRQFTNSNQPQHF. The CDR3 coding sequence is TGTGCCAGCAGCAGACAGTTTACTAATAGCAATCAGCCCCAGCATTTT.

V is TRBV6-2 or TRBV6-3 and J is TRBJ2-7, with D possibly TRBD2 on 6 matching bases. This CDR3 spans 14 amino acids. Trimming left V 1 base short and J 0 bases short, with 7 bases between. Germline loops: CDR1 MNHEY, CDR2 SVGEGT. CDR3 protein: CASSYWDSSYEQYF. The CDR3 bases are TGTGCCAGCAGTTACTGGGACTCCTCCTACGAGCAGTACTTC.

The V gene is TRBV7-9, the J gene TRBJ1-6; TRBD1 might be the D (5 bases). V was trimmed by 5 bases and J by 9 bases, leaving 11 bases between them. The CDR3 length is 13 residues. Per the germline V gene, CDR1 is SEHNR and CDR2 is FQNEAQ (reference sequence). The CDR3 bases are TGTGCCAGCAGCCTCCCTGGGGGTTCACCCCTCCACTTT. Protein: CASSLPGGSPLHF.

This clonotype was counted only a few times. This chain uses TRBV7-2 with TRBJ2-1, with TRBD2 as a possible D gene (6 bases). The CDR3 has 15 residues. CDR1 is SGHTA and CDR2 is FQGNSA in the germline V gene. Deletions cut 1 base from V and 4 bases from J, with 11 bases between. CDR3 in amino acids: CASSLGAGLYNEQFF. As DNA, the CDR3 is TGTGCCAGCAGCTTAGGAGCGGGTCTATACAATGAGCAGTTCTTC.

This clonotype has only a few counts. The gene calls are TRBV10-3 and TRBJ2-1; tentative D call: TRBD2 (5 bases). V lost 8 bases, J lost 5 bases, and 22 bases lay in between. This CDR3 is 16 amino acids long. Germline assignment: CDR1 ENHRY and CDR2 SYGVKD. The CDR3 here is CAILVEGTGFNNEQFF. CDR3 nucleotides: TGTGCCATCCTCGTAGAAGGTACGGGATTTAACAATGAGCAGTTCTTC.

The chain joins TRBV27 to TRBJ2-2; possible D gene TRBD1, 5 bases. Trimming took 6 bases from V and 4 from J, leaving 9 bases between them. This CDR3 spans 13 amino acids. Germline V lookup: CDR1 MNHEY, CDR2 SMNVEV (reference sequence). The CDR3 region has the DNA TGTGCCAGCAGCAAGACAGCCACCGGGGAGCTGTTTTTT. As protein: CASSKTATGELFF.

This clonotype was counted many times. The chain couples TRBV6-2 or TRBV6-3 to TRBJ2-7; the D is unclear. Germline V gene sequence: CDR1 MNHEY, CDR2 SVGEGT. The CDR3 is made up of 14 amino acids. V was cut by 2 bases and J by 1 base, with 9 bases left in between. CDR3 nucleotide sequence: TGTGCCAGCAGTTACGCGTCCCAATCCTACGAGCAGTACTTC. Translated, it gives CASSYASQSYEQYF.